The sequence of this T cell receptor (beta chain) was determined in a study of T cells after yellow fever vaccination. Trimming shortened V by 0 bases and J by 7 bases, and 10 bases separated the two germline ends. The CDR3 is made up of 14 amino acids. In germline, CDR1 is SNHLY, CDR2 FYNNEI. One entry per CDR3 protein results from TCRdb running MiXCR on the 5' RACE reads. This sample has under 400,000 distinct CDR3 sequences; about an eighth occur once, and the top ten carry 3.2%. This clonotype originated in a young man who received the YFV17D yellow fever vaccine. The sequencing here drew on CD4+ T cells sorted from PBMCs, taken 15 days after the yellow fever booster vaccination. The V and J genes are TRBV2 and TRBJ1-5; D uncertain. The CDR3 protein is CASSEAAGRQPQHF. The DNA for the CDR3 is TGTGCCAGCAGTGAAGCCGCGGGCCGGCAGCCCCAGCATTTT. The full variable domain, in which reference TRBV2 and TRBJ1-5 provide the parts outside the CDR3, is EPEVTQTPSHQVTQMGQEVILRCVPISNHLYFYWYRQILGQKVEFLVSFYNNEISEKSEIFDDQFSVERPDGSNFTLKIRSTKLEDSAMYFCASSEAAGRQPQHFGDGTRLSIL.